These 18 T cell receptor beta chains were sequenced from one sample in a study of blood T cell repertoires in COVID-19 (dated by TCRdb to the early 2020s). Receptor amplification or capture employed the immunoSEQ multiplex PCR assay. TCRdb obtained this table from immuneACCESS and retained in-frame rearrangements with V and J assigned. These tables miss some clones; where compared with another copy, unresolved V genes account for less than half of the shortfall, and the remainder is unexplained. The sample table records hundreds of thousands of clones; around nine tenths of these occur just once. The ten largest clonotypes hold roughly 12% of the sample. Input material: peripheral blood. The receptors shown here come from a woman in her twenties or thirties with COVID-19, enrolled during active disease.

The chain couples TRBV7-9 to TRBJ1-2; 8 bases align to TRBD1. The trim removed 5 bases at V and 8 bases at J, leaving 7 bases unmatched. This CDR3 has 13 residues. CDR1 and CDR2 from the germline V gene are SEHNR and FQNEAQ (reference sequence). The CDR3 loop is CASSRQGRGGYTF. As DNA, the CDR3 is TGTGCCAGCAGCCGACAGGGGCGAGGCGGCTACACCTTC.

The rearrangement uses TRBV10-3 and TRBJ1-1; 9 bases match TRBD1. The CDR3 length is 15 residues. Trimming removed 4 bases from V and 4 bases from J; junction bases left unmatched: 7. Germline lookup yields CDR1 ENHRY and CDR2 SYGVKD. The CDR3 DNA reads TGTGCCATCAGTGGGGGGACAGGGCTAAGCACTGAAGCTTTCTTT. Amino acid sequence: CAISGGTGLSTEAFF.

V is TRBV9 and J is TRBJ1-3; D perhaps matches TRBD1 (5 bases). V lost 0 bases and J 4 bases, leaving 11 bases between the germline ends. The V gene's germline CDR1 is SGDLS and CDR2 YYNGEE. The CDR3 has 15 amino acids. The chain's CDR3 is CASSVGQGVGNTIYF. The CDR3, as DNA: TGTGCCAGCAGCGTAGGGCAGGGTGTGGGAAACACCATATATTTT.

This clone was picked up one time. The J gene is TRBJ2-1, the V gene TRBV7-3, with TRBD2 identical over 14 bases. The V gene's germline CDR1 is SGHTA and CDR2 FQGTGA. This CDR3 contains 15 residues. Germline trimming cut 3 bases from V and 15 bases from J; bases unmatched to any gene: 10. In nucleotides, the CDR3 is TGTGCCAGCAGCTTGGGACTAGCGGGAGCAAGCGAAAGGTTCTTC. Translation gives CASSLGLAGASERFF. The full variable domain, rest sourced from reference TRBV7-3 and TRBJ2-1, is GAGVSQTPSNKVTEKGKYVELRCDPISGHTALYWYRQSLGQGPEFLIYFQGTGAADDSGLPNDRFFAVRPEGSVSTLKIQRTERGDSAVYLCASSLGLAGASERFFGPGTRLTVL.

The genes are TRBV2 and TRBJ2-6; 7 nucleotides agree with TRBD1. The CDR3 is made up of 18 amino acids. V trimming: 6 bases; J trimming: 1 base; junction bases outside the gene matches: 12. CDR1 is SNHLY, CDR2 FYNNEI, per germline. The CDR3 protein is CASSRAARGLSGANVLTF. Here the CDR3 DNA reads TGTGCCAGCAGCCGCGCCGCCAGGGGGTTGTCTGGGGCCAACGTCCTGACTTTC.

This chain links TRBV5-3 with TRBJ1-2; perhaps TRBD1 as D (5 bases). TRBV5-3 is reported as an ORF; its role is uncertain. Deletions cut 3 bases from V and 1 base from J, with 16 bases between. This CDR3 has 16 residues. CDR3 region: CARSSRPGGINYGYTF. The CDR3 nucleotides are TGTGCCAGAAGCTCCCGACCGGGGGGGATTAACTATGGCTACACCTTC.

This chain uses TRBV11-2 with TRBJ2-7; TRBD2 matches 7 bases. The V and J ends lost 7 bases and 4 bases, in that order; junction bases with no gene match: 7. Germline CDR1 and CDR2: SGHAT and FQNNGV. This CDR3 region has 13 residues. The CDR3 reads CASNWGGEYEQYF. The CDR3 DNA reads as TGTGCCAGCAACTGGGGGGGAGAGTACGAGCAGTACTTC.

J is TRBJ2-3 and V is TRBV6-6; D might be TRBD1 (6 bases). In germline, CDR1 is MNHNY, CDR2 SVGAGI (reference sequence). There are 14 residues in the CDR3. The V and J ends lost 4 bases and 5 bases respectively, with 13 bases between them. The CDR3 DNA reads TGTGCCAGCAGTTCCACAGGGCTGGGAGATACGCAGTATTTT. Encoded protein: CASSSTGLGDTQYF.

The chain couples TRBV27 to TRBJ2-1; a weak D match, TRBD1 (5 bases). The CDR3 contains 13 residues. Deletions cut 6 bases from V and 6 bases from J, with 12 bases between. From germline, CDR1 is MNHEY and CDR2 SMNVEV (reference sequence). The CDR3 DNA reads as TGTGCCAGCAGCCCCCAGGGTGGCAATGAGCAGTTCTTC. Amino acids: CASSPQGGNEQFF.

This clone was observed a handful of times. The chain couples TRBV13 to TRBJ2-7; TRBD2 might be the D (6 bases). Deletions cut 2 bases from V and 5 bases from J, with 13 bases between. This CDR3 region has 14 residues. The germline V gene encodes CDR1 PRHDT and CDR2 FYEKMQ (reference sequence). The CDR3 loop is CASSLSPGADEQYF. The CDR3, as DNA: TGTGCCAGCAGCTTATCCCCGGGAGCAGACGAGCAGTACTTC. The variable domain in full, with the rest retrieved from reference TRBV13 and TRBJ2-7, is AAGVIQSPRHLIKEKRETATLKCYPIPRHDTVYWYQQGPGQDPQFLISFYEKMQSDKGSIPDRFSAQQFSDYHSELNMSSLELGDSALYFCASSLSPGADEQYFGPGTRLTVT.

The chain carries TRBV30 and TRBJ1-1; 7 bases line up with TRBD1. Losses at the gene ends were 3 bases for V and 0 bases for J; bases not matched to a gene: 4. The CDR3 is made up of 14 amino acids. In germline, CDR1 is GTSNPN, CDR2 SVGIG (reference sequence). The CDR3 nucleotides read TGTGCCTGGAGCCCGGGACAGTTGAACACTGAAGCTTTCTTT. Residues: CAWSPGQLNTEAFF.

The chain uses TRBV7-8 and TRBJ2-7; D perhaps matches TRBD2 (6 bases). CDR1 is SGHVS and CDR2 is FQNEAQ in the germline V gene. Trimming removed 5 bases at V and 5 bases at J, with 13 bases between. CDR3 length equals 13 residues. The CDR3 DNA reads TGTGCCAGCAGCCCGGAGGGAAGGAACGAGCAGTACTTC. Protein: CASSPEGRNEQYF.

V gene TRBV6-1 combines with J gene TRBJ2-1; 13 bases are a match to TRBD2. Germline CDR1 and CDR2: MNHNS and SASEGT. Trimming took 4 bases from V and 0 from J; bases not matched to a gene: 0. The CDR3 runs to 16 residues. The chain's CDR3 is CASSGTSGSSYNEQFF. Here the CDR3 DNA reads TGTGCCAGCAGTGGGACTAGCGGGAGCTCCTACAATGAGCAGTTCTTC.

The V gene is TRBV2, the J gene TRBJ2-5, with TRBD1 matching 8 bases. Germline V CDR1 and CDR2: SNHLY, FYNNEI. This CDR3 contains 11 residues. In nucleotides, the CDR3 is TGTGTGCAGGGGGCTGCAGAGACCCAGTACTTC. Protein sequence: CVQGAAETQYF.

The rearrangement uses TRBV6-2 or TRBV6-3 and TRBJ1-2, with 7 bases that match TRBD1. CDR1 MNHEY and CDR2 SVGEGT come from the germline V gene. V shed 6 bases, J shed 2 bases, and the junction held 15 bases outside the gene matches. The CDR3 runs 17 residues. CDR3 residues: CASSPWQGVAGNYGYTF. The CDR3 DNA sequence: TGTGCCAGCAGCCCTTGGCAGGGGGTCGCTGGAAACTATGGCTACACCTTC.

In DNA, the CDR3 is TGCGCCAGCAGCGCCTACAGGGTTAGTGAAGCTTTCTTT. Translation gives CASSAYRVSEAFF. The chain is built from TRBV5-1 and TRBJ1-1; D may be TRBD1 (6 bases). V shed 4 bases and J shed 7 bases, with 14 bases lying between them. Germline CDR1 SGHRS, CDR2 YFSETQ. The CDR3 consists of 13 residues.

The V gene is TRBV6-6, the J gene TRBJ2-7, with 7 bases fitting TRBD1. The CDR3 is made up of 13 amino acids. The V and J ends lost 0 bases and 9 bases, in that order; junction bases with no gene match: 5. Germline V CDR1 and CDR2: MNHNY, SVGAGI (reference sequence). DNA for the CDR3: TGTGCCAGCAGTTACTCAGGGGGCCTGGGGCAGTACTTC. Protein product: CASSYSGGLGQYF.

CDR3 residues: CASSQDGNGGELFF. DNA of the CDR3: TGTGCCAGCAGCCAAGACGGTAATGGCGGGGAGCTGTTTTTT. The gene calls are TRBV4-2 and TRBJ2-2; D unclear. This CDR3 spans 14 amino acids. V shed 0 bases and J shed 7 bases, with 9 bases lying between them. Germline CDR1 is LGHNA and CDR2 is YNFKEQ.